A selection of T cell receptor beta chains follows, all from one sample in a study of OX40 agonist ivuxolimab in advanced cancers. Assay used: immunoSEQ multiplex PCR; TCRdb lists only in-frame clones, some missing. The sample has about 48,000 clones, over 85% seen once. This specimen was CD4+ or CD8+ T cells sorted from blood, taken in a trial of the OX40 agonist ivuxolimab. The receptors were sampled from an adult with an advanced solid tumor such as melanoma, head and neck, liver or kidney cancer. CDR3s include the opening cysteine and the closing phenylalanine or tryptophan. A D gene is named only where the DNA matches it firmly. The size field is filled for only some rows; it gives once, few, many or a size class.

d_gene	v_gene	j_gene	abundance	CDR3aa	CDR3nt
TRBD2	TRBV7-2	TRBJ2-5	-	CASSDGTSGGAPETQYF	TGTGCCAGCAGCGACGGGACTAGCGGGGGGGCCCCAGAGACCCAGTACTTC
-	TRBV4-3	TRBJ2-5	-	CASSERTRETQYF	TGCGCCAGCTCAGAGAGGACACGAGAGACCCAGTACTTC
-	TRBV2	TRBJ1-1	-	CASMPGEITEAFF	TGTGCCAGCATGCCAGGGGAGATCACTGAAGCTTTCTTT
-	TRBV28	TRBJ1-2	-	CASSSDTDYGYTF	TGTGCCAGCAGTTCAGATACAGATTACGGCTACACCTTC
-	TRBV29-1	TRBJ2-7	-	CSVDAQGRSYEQYF	TGCAGCGTTGATGCGCAGGGAAGGAGCTACGAGCAGTACTTC
TRBD1	TRBV5-3	TRBJ1-5	-	CARSPALPRDRNSNQPQHF	TGTGCCAGAAGCCCCGCCCTACCACGGGACAGGAATAGCAATCAGCCCCAGCATTTT
-	TRBV7-8	TRBJ2-1	-	CASSGRIGANEQFF	TGTGCCAGCAGCGGCAGGATAGGGGCCAATGAGCAGTTCTTC
-	TRBV16	TRBJ1-1	-	CASSQSVETSANTEAFF	TGTGCCAGCAGCCAATCAGTCGAGACATCGGCGAACACTGAAGCTTTCTTT
-	TRBV29-1	TRBJ2-7	-	CSVVPTQGPYEQYF	TGCAGCGTTGTTCCTACGCAGGGTCCCTACGAGCAGTACTTC
-	TRBV6-4	TRBJ2-2	few	CASSDSSLGVSTGELFF	TGTGCCAGCAGTGACTCGTCCTTGGGGGTGAGCACCGGGGAGCTGTTTTTT
-	TRBV6-5	TRBJ1-2	few	CASSYAAQGLGYTF	TGTGCCAGCAGTTACGCCGCCCAGGGGTTAGGCTACACCTTC
-	TRBV7-2	TRBJ1-1	-	CASSFTGLGNTEAFF	TGTGCCAGCAGCTTTACAGGGCTGGGGAACACTGAAGCTTTCTTT
TRBD2	TRBV27	TRBJ2-7	-	CASWPISGTYEQYF	TGTGCCAGCTGGCCGATTAGCGGGACCTACGAGCAGTACTTC
TRBD1	TRBV27	TRBJ1-2	-	CASSLSGQGGHRTF	TGTGCCAGCAGTCTCTCGGGACAGGGTGGGCATCGTACCTTC
-	TRBV18	TRBJ2-3	-	CASSPPGGLADTQYF	TGTGCCAGCTCACCACCGGGCGGCTTGGCAGATACGCAGTATTTT
-	TRBV7-9	TRBJ1-4	once	CASSLLAEKLFF	TGTGCCAGCAGCTTGCTTGCTGAAAAACTGTTTTTT
TRBD1	TRBV7-3	TRBJ2-1	-	CASSPRAGTDAYNEQFF	TGTGCCAGCAGCCCAAGGGCTGGGACAGACGCCTACAATGAGCAGTTCTTC
-	TRBV27	TRBJ2-7	-	CASSLDSSYEQYF	TGTGCCAGCAGTTTAGACAGCTCCTACGAGCAGTACTTC
TRBD1	TRBV4-1	TRBJ1-1	-	CASKRGTEDWNTEAFF	TGCGCCAGTAAACGCGGGACAGAGGATTGGAACACTGAAGCTTTCTTT
-	TRBV7-9	TRBJ2-7	-	CASSPPGDYEQYF	TGTGCCAGCAGTCCACCCGGGGACTACGAGCAGTACTTC
-	TRBV29-1	TRBJ2-5	-	CSVSSRYQETQYF	TGCAGCGTTTCGTCCCGGTACCAAGAGACCCAGTACTTC
TRBD1	TRBV30	TRBJ2-7	-	CAWDKTGQTYEQYF	TGTGCCTGGGATAAGACGGGACAGACCTACGAGCAGTACTTC
-	TRBV5-1	TRBJ2-7	-	CASSLGGYEQYF	TGCGCCAGCAGCTTGGGGGGCTACGAGCAGTACTTC
-	TRBV19	TRBJ1-2	few	CASSGVGRGYTF	TGTGCCAGTAGTGGTGTGGGCCGTGGCTACACCTTC
TRBD1	TRBV7-8	TRBJ1-5	-	CASSLGTGDIQPQHF	TGTGCCAGCAGCTTAGGGACAGGGGATATCCAGCCCCAGCATTTT
-	TRBV7-9	TRBJ1-4	-	CASSLGGRAINEKLFF	TGTGCCAGCAGCTTAGGGGGACGGGCAATAAATGAAAAACTGTTTTTT
-	TRBV7-9	TRBJ1-4	-	CASSKVVGLNEKLFF	TGTGCCAGCAGCAAAGTAGTAGGGTTGAATGAAAAACTGTTTTTT
TRBD2	TRBV4-3	TRBJ2-5	-	CASSQDYSGGVETQYF	TGCGCCAGCAGCCAAGATTACAGCGGGGGGGTAGAGACCCAGTACTTC
TRBD1	TRBV4-3	TRBJ1-2	few	CASTSATGTNYGYTF	TGCGCCAGCACCTCAGCGACAGGGACTAACTATGGCTACACCTTC
-	TRBV11-2	TRBJ2-7	once	CASSWQVGQYF	TGTGCCAGCAGCTGGCAGGTTGGGCAGTACTTC
TRBD1	TRBV14	TRBJ1-2	-	CASSQGQGDYGYTF	TGTGCCAGCAGCCAAGGACAGGGGGACTATGGCTACACCTTC
-	TRBV19	TRBJ2-2	once	CASSRVGGTEVTGELFF	TGTGCCAGTAGTAGGGTTGGGGGGACCGAGGTCACCGGGGAGCTGTTTTTT
-	TRBV11-3	TRBJ2-7	-	CASSLDPGVSSYEQYF	TGTGCCAGCAGCTTAGATCCGGGGGTGAGCTCCTACGAGCAGTACTTC
-	TRBV6-5	TRBJ2-1	-	CASSYSDRFGEQFF	TGTGCCAGCAGTTACTCGGACCGTTTCGGGGAGCAGTTCTTC
-	TRBV4-1	TRBJ2-7	-	CASSQDWRGSSYEQYF	TGCGCCAGCAGCCAAGATTGGAGGGGGAGCTCCTACGAGCAGTACTTC
-	TRBV5-1	TRBJ2-7	-	CASSLEATYEQYF	TGCGCCAGCAGCTTGGAGGCCACCTACGAGCAGTACTTC
TRBD2	TRBV30	TRBJ2-2	-	CAWSDGSSGNTGELFF	TGTGCCTGGAGTGACGGTTCTAGCGGGAACACCGGGGAGCTGTTTTTT
TRBD1	TRBV28	TRBJ2-7	once	CASRGTARSYEQYF	TGTGCCAGCAGGGGGACAGCCCGCTCCTACGAGCAGTACTTC
-	TRBV19	TRBJ2-7	medium-sized	CASSNRETDYEQYF	TGTGCCAGTAGTAACCGGGAAACCGACTACGAGCAGTACTTC
-	TRBV5-1	TRBJ1-1	-	CASSPLSVNTEAFF	TGCGCCAGCAGCCCACTGTCGGTGAACACTGAAGCTTTCTTT
-	TRBV27	TRBJ2-5	-	CASSLVGGVETQYF	TGTGCCAGCAGTTTAGTTGGGGGCGTCGAGACCCAGTACTTC
-	TRBV27	TRBJ2-2	-	CASSLSPGERAGELFF	TGTGCCAGCAGTTTATCGCCAGGGGAAAGGGCCGGGGAGCTGTTTTTT
-	TRBV27	TRBJ2-3	once	CASSLLTGLGTDTQYF	TGTGCCAGCAGTCTGCTCACAGGGCTGGGCACAGATACGCAGTATTTT
-	TRBV7-9	TRBJ1-2	-	CASSLASRDDYGYTF	TGTGCCAGCAGCTTAGCTTCCCGGGATGATTATGGCTACACCTTC
-	TRBV19	TRBJ2-1	-	CASSIDASGAYNEQFF	TGTGCCAGTAGTATAGATGCAAGTGGGGCCTACAATGAGCAGTTCTTC
TRBD2	TRBV7-8	TRBJ2-1	-	CASSSGGGNEQFF	TGTGCCAGCAGCTCCGGCGGGGGCAATGAGCAGTTCTTC
-	TRBV28	TRBJ1-6	-	CASSLIGDYNSPLHF	TGTGCCAGCAGTTTAATCGGGGACTATAATTCACCCCTCCACTTT
-	TRBV7-6	TRBJ2-1	-	CASSRTYNEQFF	TGTGCCAGCAGCAGGACTTACAATGAGCAGTTCTTC
-	TRBV7-9	TRBJ2-4	-	CASSLEWDIQYF	TGTGCCAGCAGCTTAGAATGGGACATTCAGTACTTC
-	TRBV4-2	TRBJ1-2	-	CASSQDGVLYGYTF	TGTGCCAGCAGCCAAGACGGGGTTCTCTATGGCTACACCTTC
-	TRBV6-6	TRBJ2-7	-	CASSPRADEQYF	TGTGCCAGCAGTCCCAGGGCGGACGAGCAGTACTTC
-	TRBV14	TRBJ2-5	-	CASSQVWLGSETQYF	TGTGCCAGCAGCCAAGTATGGCTGGGTTCCGAGACCCAGTACTTC
-	TRBV2	TRBJ1-6	-	CASSVEDYNSPLHF	TGTGCCAGCAGCGTCGAGGACTATAATTCACCCCTCCACTTT
TRBD1	TRBV4-1	TRBJ2-1	-	CASSLEQGTDEQFF	TGCGCCAGCAGCCTCGAACAGGGGACGGATGAGCAGTTCTTC
-	TRBV9	TRBJ2-7	once	CASSVGGSGYEQYF	TGTGCCAGCAGCGTAGGGGGTAGCGGCTACGAGCAGTACTTC
TRBD1	TRBV7-8	TRBJ1-1	-	CASSFPGQNPSFF	TGTGCCAGCAGCTTCCCGGGACAGAACCCCAGCTTCTTT